Below, 27 T cell receptor beta chains from the same sample are listed, as sequenced in a study of cytomegalovirus exposure and HLA in healthy donors. In the PCR, 60 Vbeta and 13 Jbeta primers were used. TCRdb keeps only in-frame clones here, not all; method: immunoSEQ multiplex PCR. The table records roughly 99,000 clones, around 80% of them present only once. The specimen sequenced was PBMCs. These receptor sequences come from a man aged 25 to 40 in good health and CMV-seropositive.

The CDR3 nucleotides are TGCGCCAGCAGCTTGGGGGGACAGGGTCTCATCGACGAGCAGTACTTC. Its translation is CASSLGGQGLIDEQYF. The V gene is TRBV5-1, the J gene TRBJ2-7; 9 positions agree with TRBD1. Germline V gene lookup returns CDR1 SGHRS and CDR2 YFSETQ. The CDR3 has 16 residues. The V gene end was trimmed by 0 bases and the J gene end by 5 bases; junction bases not matched to a gene: 9.

The rearrangement joins TRBV5-1 to TRBJ2-5, with D maybe TRBD1 (6 bases). V lost 0 bases and J lost 3, with 6 bases in between. This CDR3 is built from 13 residues. Germline-derived CDR1 and CDR2 are SGHRS and YFSETQ. DNA for the CDR3: TGCGCCAGCAGCTTGGGACAGGAAGAGACCCAGTACTTC. Encoded protein: CASSLGQEETQYF.

The V gene is TRBV5-1, the J gene TRBJ2-1; 8 bases align to TRBD2. Germline-derived CDR1 and CDR2 are SGHRS and YFSETQ. The V gene end was trimmed by 4 bases and the J gene end by 5 bases; junction bases not matched to a gene: 11. This CDR3 is 16 amino acids long. CDR3 sequence: CASSIYTGTSNNEQFF. CDR3 in DNA: TGCGCCAGCAGCATTTATACCGGGACTAGTAACAATGAGCAGTTCTTC. Looking up the rest from reference TRBV5-1 and TRBJ2-1 gives the full variable domain: KAGVTQTPRYLIKTRGQQVTLSCSPISGHRSVSWYQQTPGQGLQFLFEYFSETQRNKGNFPGRFSGRQFSNSRSEMNVSTLELGDSALYLCASSIYTGTSNNEQFFGPGTRLTVL.

The rearrangement joins TRBV10-3 to TRBJ1-1; 12 bases agree with TRBD1. There are 17 residues in the CDR3. V lost 4 bases to trimming and J lost 6 bases; unmatched junction nucleotides: 12. From germline, CDR1 is ENHRY and CDR2 SYGVKD. The CDR3 DNA sequence: TGTGCCATCAGTGGGAGGAGGGGGACAGGGGGCGCGGCTGAAGCTTTCTTT. Translating it yields CAISGRRGTGGAAEAFF.

J is TRBJ2-4 and V is TRBV7-9, with D perhaps TRBD1 (6 bases). V lost 5 bases to trimming and J lost 12 bases, with 17 bases between them. The CDR3 runs 13 residues. Germline lookup yields CDR1 SEHNR and CDR2 FQNEAQ (reference sequence). The CDR3 loop reads CASSKGEVDSQYF. The CDR3 DNA follows: TGTGCCAGCAGCAAGGGCGAGGTGGACAGTCAGTACTTC.

The chain combines TRBV6-5 with TRBJ2-4, with TRBD1 matching over 9 bases. The V gene's germline CDR1 is MNHEY and CDR2 SVGAGI. The trim removed 8 bases at V and 0 bases at J, leaving 5 bases unmatched. The CDR3 has 15 amino acids. This CDR3 is CASGDRAKAKNIQYF. CDR3 in DNA: TGTGCCAGCGGGGACAGGGCGAAAGCCAAAAACATTCAGTACTTC.

The chain recombines TRBV4-1 with TRBJ2-5, with 8 nucleotides matching TRBD1. Germline loops: CDR1 MGHRA, CDR2 YSYEKL. The CDR3 totals 16 residues. Losses at the gene ends were 4 bases for V and 5 bases for J; bases not matched to a gene: 12. The CDR3 is CASSLEPWTGRETQYF. The CDR3 nucleotides are TGCGCCAGCAGCCTTGAACCTTGGACAGGGAGGGAGACCCAGTACTTC.

The CDR3 region is CASSLIRTGNTEAFF. DNA for the CDR3: TGTGCCAGCAGCTTGATAAGGACAGGGAACACTGAAGCTTTCTTT. The chain employs TRBV5-6 and TRBJ1-1, with 7 bases that match TRBD1. The CDR3 is 15 residues long. V gave up 1 base and J gave up 1 base; unmatched junction bases: 4. The germline CDR1 and CDR2 sequences are SGHDT and YYEEEE.

The chain joins TRBV18 to TRBJ1-2; 9 bases map to TRBD1. The CDR3 contains 17 residues. The trim removed 4 bases at V and 0 bases at J, leaving 9 bases unmatched. Germline CDR1 is KGHSH and CDR2 is LQKENI. For the CDR3, the DNA is TGTGCCAGCTCACTACAGGGGGCAGCCGACCCTAACTATGGCTACACCTTC. This translates into CASSLQGAADPNYGYTF.

Concerning this clone itself: A junction end diverges from the germline sequence, so it may reflect a read error. The CDR3 reads CSSSLGDFEQFF. CDR3 nucleotide sequence: TGTTCCAGCAGCTTAGGGGACTTCGAGCAGTTCTTC. This chain connects TRBV7-9 to TRBJ2-1; D perhaps matches TRBD2 (6 bases). CDR3 length: 12 residues. CDR1 is SEHNR and CDR2 is FQNEAQ in the germline V gene (reference sequence).

This clone was counted a few times. The V and J genes are TRBV5-4 and TRBJ1-3, with TRBD1 matching over 8 bases. With V trimmed by 6 bases and J by 0 bases, 5 bases remained unmatched. This CDR3 has 15 amino acids. Per the germline V gene, CDR1 is SGHNT and CDR2 is YYREEE (reference sequence). CDR3 DNA sequence: TGTGCCAGCACCATGACAGGGGACTCTGGAAACACCATATATTTT. Translating it yields CASTMTGDSGNTIYF.

For this clone: Other DNA sequences in this specimen translate into the identical CDR3. This chain connects TRBV9 to TRBJ2-2, with 7 bases identical to TRBD1. The length of the CDR3 is 15 residues. CDR1 SGDLS and CDR2 YYNGEE come from the germline V gene. J gave up 5 bases and V 1 base, and 5 bases lay outside the gene matches. CDR3 in amino acids: CASSVKGAATGELFF. The CDR3, as DNA: TGTGCCAGCAGCGTAAAGGGGGCAGCGACCGGGGAGCTGTTTTTT.

DNA of the CDR3: TGCGCCACCCGAACTTCGACAGTTTCCTACGAGCAGTACTTC. Translated: CATRTSTVSYEQYF. The V call is TRBV5-1, the J call TRBJ2-7; a possible D gene is TRBD1 (5 bases). This CDR3 has 14 residues. Germline CDR1 reads SGHRS; CDR2 reads YFSETQ. V dropped 9 bases and J dropped 1 base, with 17 bases sitting between them.

This chain joins TRBV7-2 and TRBJ2-7; 10 bases align to TRBD1. Germline trimming cut 5 bases from V and 4 bases from J; bases unmatched to any gene: 8. This CDR3 has 15 residues. Germline V gene data show CDR1 as SGHTA and CDR2 as FQGNSA. CDR3 sequence: CASSGGTGEGYEQYF. Here the CDR3 DNA reads TGTGCCAGCAGCGGGGGGACAGGGGAGGGGTACGAGCAGTACTTC.

The CDR3 loop reads CASSSLSGTSANEQFF. The CDR3 region has the DNA TGTGCCAGCAGCTCCCTATCCGGGACTAGCGCCAATGAGCAGTTCTTC. This sequence joins TRBV11-2 and TRBJ2-1; 10 bases agree with TRBD2. Losses at the gene ends were 4 bases for V and 6 bases for J; bases not matched to a gene: 9. The CDR3 is made up of 16 amino acids. Germline assignment: CDR1 SGHAT and CDR2 FQNNGV.

The J gene is TRBJ1-1, the V gene TRBV30; D remains unclear. Germline V CDR1 and CDR2: GTSNPN, SVGIG (reference sequence). The CDR3 length is 12 residues. Trimming removed 1 base at V and 0 bases at J, with 3 bases between. CDR3 coding DNA: TGTGCCTGGAGTGCAATGAACACTGAAGCTTTCTTT. The encoded protein is CAWSAMNTEAFF.

The chain carries TRBV6-5 and TRBJ2-7; weak D call: TRBD2 (6 bases). V was clipped by 2 bases and J by 0 bases, with 8 bases between them. The germline gives CDR1 MNHEY, CDR2 SVGAGI. This CDR3 has 14 amino acids. The CDR3 DNA reads TGTGCCAGCAGTTACGGGCGGGGCTCCTACGAGCAGTACTTC. Its protein is CASSYGRGSYEQYF.

V and J are TRBV5-6 and TRBJ2-1, with D uncertain. The CDR3 is made up of 13 amino acids. Germline values: CDR1 SGHDT, CDR2 YYEEEE. Trimming shortened V by 0 bases and J by 5 bases, and 6 bases separated the two germline ends. For the CDR3, the DNA is TGTGCCAGCAGCTTGGGCAGGAACAATGAGCAGTTCTTC. It encodes CASSLGRNNEQFF.

The chain carries TRBV10-3 and TRBJ2-2, with 9 positions matching TRBD2. Germline V gene lookup returns CDR1 ENHRY and CDR2 SYGVKD. V was clipped by 3 bases and J by 2 bases; unmatched bases: 7. CDR3 length equals 17 residues. CDR3 region: CAISDLAGALNTGELFF. The CDR3 nucleotides read TGTGCCATCAGTGACTTAGCGGGGGCCCTAAACACCGGGGAGCTGTTTTTT.

This clone has just one count. The chain employs TRBV5-1 and TRBJ2-3, with 7 bases aligning to TRBD2. This CDR3 is built from 16 residues. The J segment lost 6 bases and the V segment lost 0 bases, leaving 10 bases of the junction unmatched. Per the germline V gene, CDR1 is SGHRS and CDR2 is YFSETQ. CDR3 loop: CASSLDMGGLSDTQYF. The CDR3 DNA reads as TGCGCCAGCAGCTTGGACATGGGAGGGTTGTCGGATACGCAGTATTTT.

The chain is built from TRBV7-9 and TRBJ1-1, with 8 bases fitting TRBD1. Germline CDR1 is SEHNR and CDR2 is FQNEAQ (reference sequence). V dropped 7 bases and J dropped 1; count of bases not matched to a gene: 5. The CDR3 is made up of 14 amino acids. Here the CDR3 DNA reads TGTGCCAGCAATCAACAGGGGGGGAACACTGAAGCTTTCTTT. Amino acid sequence: CASNQQGGNTEAFF. The complete variable domain, with remaining parts taken from reference TRBV7-9 and TRBJ1-1, reads DTGVSQNPRHKITKRGQNVTFRCDPISEHNRLYWYRQTLGQGPEFLTYFQNEAQLEKSRLLSDRFSAERPKGSFSTLEIQRTEQGDSAMYLCASNQQGGNTEAFFGQGTRLTVV.

This clone showed up just a few times. The rearrangement links TRBV2 to TRBJ1-1; TRBD1 matches 10 bases. Germline trimming cut 0 bases from V and 5 bases from J; bases unmatched to any gene: 3. Germline-derived CDR1 and CDR2 are SNHLY and FYNNEI. This CDR3 is built from 15 residues. CDR3 amino acids: CASSEARTGGTEAFF. CDR3 sequence (DNA): TGTGCCAGCAGTGAAGCCAGGACAGGGGGGACTGAAGCTTTCTTT.

This sequence joins TRBV5-1 and TRBJ2-5, with 14 bases lining up with TRBD2. This CDR3 contains 16 residues. Germline values: CDR1 SGHRS, CDR2 YFSETQ. V lost 4 bases, J lost 2 bases, and 4 bases stayed unmatched. CDR3 in DNA: TGCGCCAGCAGCCCGGGGACTAGCGGGGGACAAGAGACCCAGTACTTC. It translates to CASSPGTSGGQETQYF.

V gene TRBV5-1 combines with J gene TRBJ1-2; D remains ambiguous. Trimming stripped 0 bases from V and 7 bases from J, with 13 bases between. The CDR3 sequence is 14 residues long. Germline CDR1 and CDR2: SGHRS and YFSETQ. The CDR3 sequence is CASSLAESYRGYTF. CDR3 nucleotide sequence: TGCGCCAGCAGCTTGGCCGAGAGTTATCGTGGCTACACCTTC.

The V gene is TRBV2, the J gene TRBJ2-1; 7 nucleotides line up with TRBD1. The CDR3 has 15 amino acids. The germline V gene has CDR1 SNHLY and CDR2 FYNNEI. With 6 bases clipped from V and 9 bases from J, the junction kept 14 bases outside the gene matches. CDR3 loop: CASSNRGSSLGEQFF. The DNA for the CDR3 is TGTGCCAGCAGCAACAGGGGATCTAGTCTTGGTGAGCAGTTCTTC.

The rearrangement uses TRBV6-4 and TRBJ1-2; possibly TRBD1 for D (5 bases). V was shortened by 4 bases and J by 4 bases, with 16 bases between the two germline ends. The CDR3 is 15 residues long. Germline assignment: CDR1 MRHNA and CDR2 SNTAGT. CDR3 bases: TGTGCCAGCAGTGGGGGCGAGGCTGGAATCTATGGCTACACCTTC. Translated: CASSGGEAGIYGYTF.

The genes are TRBV5-4 and TRBJ2-7; 10 bases are a match to TRBD2. CDR1 is SGHNT and CDR2 is YYREEE in the germline V gene (reference sequence). V lost 4 bases, J lost 1 base, and 2 bases stayed unmatched. The CDR3 extends over 14 amino acids. CDR3 residues: CASSLLAGSYEQYF. CDR3 in DNA: TGTGCCAGCAGCCTACTAGCGGGGTCCTACGAGCAGTACTTC. Combining the CDR3 with reference TRBV5-4 and TRBJ2-7 gives the whole variable domain ETGVTQSPTHLIKTRGQQVTLRCSSQSGHNTVSWYQQALGQGPQFIFQYYREEENGRGNFPPRFSGLQFPNYSSELNVNALELDDSALYLCASSLLAGSYEQYFGPGTRLTVT.